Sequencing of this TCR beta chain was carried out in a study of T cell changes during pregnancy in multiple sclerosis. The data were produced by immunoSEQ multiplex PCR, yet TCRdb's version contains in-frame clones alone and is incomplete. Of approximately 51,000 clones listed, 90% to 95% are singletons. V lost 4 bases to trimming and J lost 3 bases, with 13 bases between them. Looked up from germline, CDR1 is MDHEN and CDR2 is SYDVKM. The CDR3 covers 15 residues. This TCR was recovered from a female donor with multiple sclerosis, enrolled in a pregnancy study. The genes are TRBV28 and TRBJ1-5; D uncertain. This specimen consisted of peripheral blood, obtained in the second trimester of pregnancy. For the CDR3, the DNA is TGTGCCAGCAGTTACCAGGATTCCTTCAATCAGCCCCAGCATTTT. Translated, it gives CASSYQDSFNQPQHF. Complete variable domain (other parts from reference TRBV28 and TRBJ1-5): DVKVTQSSRYLVKRTGEKVFLECVQDMDHENMFWYRQDPGLGLRLIYFSYDVKMKEKGDIPEGYSVSREKKERFSLILESASTNQTSMYLCASSYQDSFNQPQHFGDGTRLSIL.